This T cell receptor beta chain was captured by sequencing in a study of T cell repertoires in cytomegalovirus infection. Overall study context: From public TCR beta signatures came an indication of both CMV infection and matching HLA type.

MiXCR, run by TCRdb on the reads, gives a single entry per CDR3 protein. Here the sample spans under 200,000 distinct CDR3 sequences, 8% to 10% being singletons. Comments on this clonotype: Its antigen is not identified.

Study outcomes and limitations: Clonotypes of TCR beta that were HLA-C-restricted and CMV-specific dominated the ex vivo response.

Germline lookup yields CDR1 SEHNR and CDR2 FQNEAQ (reference sequence). V was pared by 1 base and J by 8 bases, with 6 bases of the junction left unmatched. The CDR3 has 15 amino acids. Sequenced material: PBMCs. This clonotype originated in a human donor in good health (CMV status not recorded). Some clones in this sample may be carry-over from other donors' samples. The J gene is TRBJ1-4, the V gene TRBV7-9; TRBD1 aligns across 8 bases. The CDR3 DNA sequence: TGTGCCAGCAGCTTAGGCCTGGACAGGGAAGAAAAACTGTTTTTT. This encodes CASSLGLDREEKLFF.